This TCR beta chain comes out of a study of T cells in Graves' hyperthyroidism and ophthalmopathy. V dropped 2 bases and J dropped 1; count of bases not matched to a gene: 1. This CDR3 region has 15 residues. Germline loops: CDR1 SGHAT, CDR2 FQNNGV. Diagnosing involved the use of clinical symptoms, serum thyroxine and TRAb, thyroid ultrasound and orbital computed tomography. Amplification targeted TCR beta CDR3 regions from RNA transcripts. The HTBI primer set served for first-round RT-PCR of the TCR CDR3. TCRdb recomputed calls from the multiplex PCR reads with MiXCR, one row per CDR3 protein. The sample lists about 500,000 distinct CDR3 sequences; about a sixth were seen once.

The sample comprised blood. The genes are TRBV11-2 and TRBJ2-2, with 7 bases that match TRBD2. The receptor was derived from a woman between 18 and 29 years old with Graves' ophthalmopathy. The CDR3 DNA is TGTGCCAGCAGCTTACTAGCGGTGAACACCGGGGAGCTGTTTTTT. It translates to CASSLLAVNTGELFF.